The 17 T cell receptor beta chains reported below all come from one sample, sequenced in a study of T cell repertoires in cytomegalovirus infection. One entry per CDR3 protein results from TCRdb running MiXCR on the reads. Altogether approximately 7,700 distinct CDR3 sequences are present, 55% being singletons, with the ten largest covering 73%. No antigen has been assigned to these receptors. Sample: PBMCs, sequenced either directly or after in vitro stimulation (not recorded which). Receptors were obtained from a human donor in good health (CMV status not recorded). Some clones in this sample may be carry-over from other donors' samples.

DNA of the CDR3: TGTGCCAGTAGGTCAATATATACCGGTACAGTGGAAGACAATCAGCCCCAGCATTTT. This gives the protein CASRSIYTGTVEDNQPQHF. The chain combines TRBV19 with TRBJ1-5, with D unclear. In germline, CDR1 is LNHDA, CDR2 SQIVND (reference sequence). The CDR3 loop spans 19 amino acids. Trimming took 6 bases from V and 3 from J, leaving 27 bases between them.

This clonotype was seen a few times. It is likely a read error, because the conserved phenylalanine at the end of the CDR3 is missing. The limits of the CDR3 on the DNA are not certain, so only TCRdb's listed CDR3 is given. The CDR3 region is CASSLRVSKQGTEAFL. This chain connects TRBV12-3 or TRBV12-4 to TRBJ1-1; TRBD1 is the table's D call and was not checked against the DNA. The CDR3 numbers 16 amino acids, ends counted.

The chain combines TRBV12-5 with TRBJ2-1; a weak D match, TRBD1 (5 bases). Germline values: CDR1 LGHNT, CDR2 FRNRAP. The CDR3 runs to 18 residues. The V end lost 0 bases, the J end lost 2 bases, and 17 bases lay between the germline ends. The CDR3 DNA is TGTGCTAGTGGTTTGGTATCGGTAGGGGCCGTCCCCTACAATGAGCAGTTCTTC. Protein: CASGLVSVGAVPYNEQFF. Full variable domain (remainder filled in from reference TRBV12-5 and TRBJ2-1): DARVTQTPRHKVTEMGQEVTMRCQPILGHNTVFWYRQTMMQGLELLAYFRNRAPLDDSGMPKDRFSAEMPDATLATLKIQPSEPRDSAVYFCASGLVSVGAVPYNEQFFGPGTRLTVL.

About this clonotype: A read error is likely, as this CDR3 ends without the conserved phenylalanine or tryptophan. It is unclear where the CDR3 begins or ends on the DNA, so no DNA is shown, and the CDR3 is as TCRdb lists it. The chain couples TRBV20-1 to TRBJ2-3; TRBD2 is the table's D call, not checked against the DNA. The germline CDR1 and CDR2 sequences are DFQATT and SNEGSKA (reference sequence). The CDR3 has 14 amino acids, counting both end residues. CDR3 loop: CSAETSGSTETHSC.

V and J are TRBV6-8 and TRBJ2-7; possible D gene TRBD2, 5 bases. V was trimmed by 6 bases and J by 0 bases, leaving 12 bases between them. Germline assignment: CDR1 MNHGY and CDR2 SAAAGT. This CDR3 has 14 amino acids. CDR3 bases: TGTGCCAGCAGGATAGACGGGAACTCCTACGAGCAGTACTTC. It encodes CASRIDGNSYEQYF.

Only a few counts were recorded for this clonotype. Sequence at one end of the junction differs from germline and may be a read error. This rearrangement joins TRBV7-9 to TRBJ2-7; D is perhaps TRBD1 (6 bases). This CDR3 has 15 residues. CDR1 is SEHNR, CDR2 FQNEAQ, per germline (reference sequence). Here the CDR3 reads CDSSSRDIVFYEHYF. The CDR3 DNA sequence: TGTGACAGCAGCTCCCGGGACATCGTTTTCTACGAGCATTACTTC. Full variable domain (remainder filled in from reference TRBV7-9 and TRBJ2-7): DTGVSQNPRHKITKRGQNVTFRCDPISEHNRLYWYRQTLGQGPEFLTYFQNEAQLEKSRLLSDRFSAERPKGSFSTLEIQRTEQGDSAMYLCDSSSRDIVFYEHYFGPGTRLTVT.

This chain links TRBV6-5 with TRBJ1-2; weak D call: TRBD1 (5 bases). This CDR3 comprises 20 residues. The V gene's germline CDR1 is MNHEY and CDR2 SVGAGI. Trimming left V 6 bases short and J 5 bases short, with 34 bases between. CDR3 coding DNA: TGTGCCAGCAGCCAATTCGCGACTTACTTACTAATAAGACAGCCTTATGGCTACACCTTC. Its protein is CASSQFATYLLIRQPYGYTF.

The chain couples TRBV7-9 to TRBJ2-5; D is possibly TRBD2 (5 bases). CDR3 length equals 14 residues. Germline lookup yields CDR1 SEHNR and CDR2 FQNEAQ (reference sequence). V dropped 5 bases and J dropped 3 bases, with 13 bases sitting between them. CDR3: CASSPRGSEETQYF. The CDR3 DNA reads as TGTGCCAGCAGCCCCCGGGGATCGGAAGAGACCCAGTACTTC.

This clonotype appeared many times. The rearrangement uses TRBV19 and TRBJ1-1; 9 bases agree with TRBD1. The V gene end was trimmed by 6 bases and the J gene end by 2 bases; junction bases not matched to a gene: 1. CDR1 and CDR2 (germline): LNHDA, SQIVND (reference sequence). This CDR3 has 13 residues. CDR3 amino acids: CASRDRGNTEAFF. The CDR3 nucleotides are TGTGCCAGTAGGGACAGGGGAAACACTGAAGCTTTCTTT.

The gene calls are TRBV23-1 and TRBJ2-7; the D is unclear. TRBV23-1 is an ORF, and what it does is uncertain. The CDR3 covers 15 residues. V dropped 3 bases and J dropped 2 bases, with 14 bases sitting between them. As DNA, the CDR3 is TGCGCCAGCAGTCAGTGGATCCAGCCAACCTACGAGCAGTACTTC. Translating gives CASSQWIQPTYEQYF.

The chain carries TRBV7-9 and TRBJ2-1; D gene uncertain. V lost 8 bases and J 4 bases, leaving 21 bases between the germline ends. The germline V gene encodes CDR1 SEHNR and CDR2 FQNEAQ (reference sequence). This CDR3 comprises 16 residues. The CDR3 sequence: CASGVLGISRYNEQFF. The CDR3 nucleotides read TGTGCCAGCGGCGTGTTGGGAATATCCAGATACAATGAGCAGTTCTTC.

As for this clonotype: The junction differs from germline at one of its ends, possibly a read error. The rearrangement joins TRBV19 to TRBJ2-3, with TRBD2 identical over 7 bases. Germline V lookup: CDR1 LNHDA, CDR2 SQIVND (reference sequence). The CDR3 contains 18 residues. The CDR3 nucleotides are TGTGCAAGTAGAAGGTACGGACTAGTGGGTCTTAACACAGATACGCAGTATTTT. Protein: CASRRYGLVGLNTDTQYF.

This chain connects TRBV5-4 to TRBJ2-3, with TRBD2 matching 9 bases. The CDR3 is 17 residues long. Germline assignment: CDR1 SGHNT and CDR2 YYREEE (reference sequence). The V gene end was trimmed by 3 bases and the J gene end by 4 bases; junction bases not matched to a gene: 12. Written as DNA, the CDR3 is TGTGCCAGCAGCTCCCCGGGGGGCGGGAGGGCCGCAGATACGCAGTATTTT. Translated: CASSSPGGGRAADTQYF.

This chain links TRBV28 with TRBJ1-5; D may be TRBD1 (6 bases). The CDR3 extends over 17 amino acids. V lost 5 bases and J lost 6, with 23 bases in between. Germline V gene lookup returns CDR1 MDHEN and CDR2 SYDVKM. The CDR3 loop is CASSAGQPLMPPQPQHF. Written as DNA, the CDR3 is TGTGCCAGCAGTGCGGGACAACCCCTGATGCCCCCTCAGCCCCAGCATTTT.

V is TRBV7-2 and J is TRBJ1-2; TRBD1 aligns across 7 bases. The length of the CDR3 is 19 residues. Germline CDR1 and CDR2: SGHTA and FQGNSA. In DNA form, the CDR3 reads TGTTGCAGCAGCTTAGGGGAAGTCACTCCGACAGGGTTGGGGAGTGGCTACACCTTC. This encodes CCSSLGEVTPTGLGSGYTF.

Points on this clonotype: Germline and junction disagree at one end, which may indicate a read error. The V gene is TRBV7-9, the J gene TRBJ1-1; TRBD1 might be the D (6 bases). Germline-derived CDR1 and CDR2 are SEHNR and FQNEAQ (reference sequence). The CDR3 is 15 residues long. The CDR3: CAISLQLGARTDTFF. CDR3 DNA sequence: TGTGCCATCAGCTTGCAGCTGGGGGCGCGAACTGACACTTTCTTT.

Of note for this clonotype: At one end the junction does not follow the germline gene, possibly because of a read error. This chain connects TRBV7-9 to TRBJ1-6; weak D call: TRBD1 (5 bases). There are 16 residues in the CDR3. Germline CDR1 is SEHNR and CDR2 is FQNEAQ (reference sequence). This CDR3 reads CASSLHTQGVGSPLHW. Here the CDR3 DNA reads TGTGCCAGCAGCCTACATACGCAGGGTGTGGGTTCACCCCTCCACTGG.